These 8 T cell receptor beta chains share one sample of origin, sequenced in a study of beta chain features in type 1 diabetes. Study-wide points: Significant though moderate, a shortening of TCRB CDR3s appeared in all four CD4+ subsets of Type 1 diabetes patients.

What these receptors recognize is not known. Expressed TCRB transcripts were sequenced because the entire RNA isolate underwent reverse transcription. Only in-frame clones appear in the TCRdb table, and some are missing; sequencing was by immunoSEQ multiplex PCR. The profile covers some 640,000 clones, with around 15% appearing a single time and approximately 0.042% taken by the ten largest. The sequenced material came from naive CD4+ T cells from blood. The receptors shown here come from a man aged 18 to 30 with type 1 diabetes.

The chain carries TRBV18 and TRBJ1-1; D not certain. There are 14 residues in the CDR3. Germline V gives CDR1 KGHSH, CDR2 LQKENI. Trimming removed 3 bases at V and 3 bases at J, with 11 bases between. The CDR3 loop is CASSPGKTDTEAFF. The CDR3 bases are TGTGCCAGCTCACCGGGTAAAACGGACACTGAAGCTTTCTTT.

The chain has TRBV27 and TRBJ1-1; D is possibly TRBD1 (5 bases). The CDR3 covers 14 residues. V was pared by 6 bases and J by 5 bases, with 16 bases between. Germline values: CDR1 MNHEY, CDR2 SMNVEV (reference sequence). CDR3 DNA sequence: TGTGCCAGCAGCCGATTCGAGGGGCGAACTGAAGCTTTCTTT. This encodes CASSRFEGRTEAFF.

J is TRBJ1-5 and V is TRBV19, with D maybe TRBD1 (5 bases). Trimming shortened V by 6 bases and J by 4 bases, and 13 bases separated the two germline ends. CDR1 is LNHDA and CDR2 is SQIVND in the germline V gene (reference sequence). This CDR3 is 14 amino acids long. CDR3 bases: TGTGCCAGTAGGCGGACACCTGATAATCAGCCCCAGCATTTT. Protein product: CASRRTPDNQPQHF.

The V and J genes are TRBV2 and TRBJ1-6, with D perhaps TRBD1 (5 bases). With 5 bases removed from V and 6 bases from J, the gap between germline ends came to 14 bases. Germline CDR1 is SNHLY and CDR2 is FYNNEI. The CDR3 extends over 15 amino acids. The CDR3 DNA sequence: TGTGCCAGCAGTCCCCAGGGTACCGCTAATTCACCCCTCCACTTT. Translated, it gives CASSPQGTANSPLHF.

This rearrangement joins TRBV7-2 to TRBJ1-3; TRBD1 is a possible D gene (5 bases). Germline assignment: CDR1 SGHTA and CDR2 FQGNSA. This CDR3 contains 13 residues. The germline V and J ends were trimmed by 6 bases and 4 bases, with 10 bases remaining between them. The CDR3 region is CASSWGTGNTIYF. The CDR3 DNA reads as TGTGCCAGCAGTTGGGGGACCGGAAACACCATATATTTT.

Concerning this clone itself: In the same sample, other DNA sequences code for this CDR3. This rearrangement joins TRBV30 to TRBJ1-4; D unclear. CDR1 and CDR2 from the germline V gene are GTSNPN and SVGIG (reference sequence). This CDR3 contains 11 residues. Trimming took off 2 bases at V and 8 bases at J, with 6 bases between the two ends. CDR3 in DNA: TGTGCCTGGAGTTTGAGAGAAAAACTGTTTTTT. This gives the protein CAWSLREKLFF.

V gene TRBV9 combines with J gene TRBJ1-1; D unclear. CDR3 length: 13 amino acids. V lost 4 bases and J lost 0, with 7 bases in between. The V gene's germline CDR1 is SGDLS and CDR2 YYNGEE. CDR3: CASSPLLNTEAFF. As DNA, the CDR3 is TGTGCCAGCAGCCCTCTTCTGAACACTGAAGCTTTCTTT.

This clone turned up a few times. The J gene is TRBJ1-1, the V gene TRBV18, with unresolved D. The germline V and J ends were trimmed by 3 bases and 1 base, with 9 bases remaining between them. From germline, CDR1 is KGHSH and CDR2 LQKENI. This CDR3 has 14 amino acids. CDR3 sequence (DNA): TGTGCCAGCTCACCGGCGGTGAGGAACACTGAAGCTTTCTTT. The encoded protein is CASSPAVRNTEAFF.